These 3 T cell receptor beta chains share one sample of origin, sequenced in a study of T cells in Graves' hyperthyroidism and ophthalmopathy. Amplified TCR beta CDR3 regions came from RNA transcripts. HTBI primers were the set used in a first-round RT-PCR of the TCR CDR3. TCRdb recomputed calls from the multiplex PCR reads with MiXCR, one row per CDR3 protein. The repertoire includes fewer than 750,000 distinct CDR3 sequences, more than 12% of them detected once, and around 13% sits in the top ten. The sample was blood. Receptor source: a woman aged 45-65 years with Graves' ophthalmopathy.

This clonotype was counted ten times or more. This rearrangement joins TRBV29-1 to TRBJ2-1, with 10 bases aligning to TRBD2. CDR1 is SQVTM, CDR2 ANQGSEA, per germline. After removal of 8 bases from V and 0 bases from J, the junction contained 13 bases not matched to a gene. The CDR3 loop spans 17 amino acids. The CDR3 coding sequence is TGCAGCTCCCTTGGAGCGGGAGGGAAAAGCTCCTACAATGAGCAGTTCTTC. Amino acids: CSSLGAGGKSSYNEQFF.

CDR3 bases: TGCAGTGCGGGAGGGCCGAACACCGGGGAGCTGTTTTTT. Translation gives CSAGGPNTGELFF. This chain uses TRBV20-1 with TRBJ2-2; 7 nucleotides agree with TRBD2. With 6 bases clipped from V and 0 bases from J, the junction kept 1 base outside the gene matches. Per the germline V gene, CDR1 is DFQATT and CDR2 is SNEGSKA (reference sequence). CDR3 length equals 13 residues.

This clonotype occurred many times. The CDR3 DNA sequence: TGTGCCAGCAGTTTAAAACTTAGGGGTTACGAAGCTTTCTTT. Its protein product is CASSLKLRGYEAFF. This chain links TRBV27 with TRBJ1-1; weak D call: TRBD1 (5 bases). The CDR3 is 14 amino acids. The germline gives CDR1 MNHEY, CDR2 SMNVEV (reference sequence). Trimming took 2 bases from V and 8 from J, leaving 15 bases between them.